The next 27 T cell receptor beta chains were all read from a single sample in a study of blood T cell repertoires in COVID-19. The table came from immunoSEQ multiplex PCR; TCRdb's copy has only in-frame clones and leaves some out. The sample shows approximately 50,000 clones, more than 80% of them seen only once. Sequencing input: peripheral blood. The receptors were gathered from a man aged 55 to 70 with acute or convalescent COVID-19.

This chain joins TRBV6-5 and TRBJ1-2; 7 bases agree with TRBD1. This CDR3 comprises 15 residues. The ends lost 5 bases at V and 3 bases at J; junction bases unmatched: 9. Germline values: CDR1 MNHEY, CDR2 SVGAGI. The CDR3 protein is CASSISGGVDYGYTF. The CDR3 DNA follows: TGTGCCAGCAGTATCTCAGGGGGAGTGGACTATGGCTACACCTTC.

This chain joins TRBV24-1 and TRBJ1-2, with D maybe TRBD1 (5 bases). CDR1 and CDR2 (germline): KGHDR, SFDVKD. V was clipped by 4 bases and J by 8 bases, with 19 bases between them. The CDR3 extends over 15 amino acids. In DNA form, the CDR3 reads TGTGCCACCAGTGACGTCACAGCCCCAGGGAAAGGCTACACCTTC. This encodes CATSDVTAPGKGYTF.

This chain joins TRBV25-1 and TRBJ2-1, with TRBD2 identical over 16 bases. The CDR3 consists of 15 residues. Germline CDR1 MGHDK, CDR2 SYGVNS. Trimming took 8 bases from V and 7 from J; bases not matched to a gene: 5. CDR3: CASGTSGRGGNEQFF. The CDR3 nucleotides read TGTGCCAGCGGGACTAGCGGGAGGGGAGGGAATGAGCAGTTCTTC.

J is TRBJ2-1 and V is TRBV3-1 (or the pseudogene TRBV3-2); D gene uncertain. Germline loops: CDR1 LGHDT, CDR2 YNNKEL (reference sequence). V was cut by 4 bases and J by 8 bases, with 9 bases left in between. CDR3 length equals 12 residues. The CDR3 sequence is CASSPTLDEQFF. The CDR3, as DNA: TGTGCCAGCAGCCCGACTCTGGATGAGCAGTTCTTC.

The chain carries TRBV7-9 and TRBJ2-2; D unresolved. The CDR3 covers 11 residues. V dropped 4 bases and J dropped 10 bases, with 7 bases sitting between them. The germline gives CDR1 SEHNR, CDR2 FQNEAQ (reference sequence). CDR3 sequence (DNA): TGTGCCAGCAGCTCTCTTGTGGAGCTGTTTTTT. Its translation is CASSSLVELFF.

The chain employs TRBV7-9 and TRBJ1-5, with TRBD1 as a possible D gene (5 bases). The ends were cut back, 5 bases at V and 2 bases at J, with 10 bases in the middle. This CDR3 is 14 amino acids long. Germline CDR1 SEHNR, CDR2 FQNEAQ (reference sequence). The CDR3: CASSRAGGNQPQHF. CDR3 sequence (DNA): TGTGCCAGCAGCCGGGCGGGGGGCAATCAGCCCCAGCATTTT.

The chain couples TRBV20-1 to TRBJ2-1; 11 bases line up with TRBD2. CDR1 and CDR2 from the germline V gene are DFQATT and SNEGSKA (reference sequence). After removal of 5 bases from V and 7 bases from J, the junction contained 10 bases not matched to a gene. This CDR3 has 15 residues. Here the CDR3 reads CSAGGLAGGGNEQFF. The CDR3 nucleotides read TGCAGTGCTGGTGGCCTAGCGGGAGGAGGGAATGAGCAGTTCTTC.

The chain is built from TRBV7-9 and TRBJ1-5, with D possibly being TRBD1 (6 bases). This CDR3 is built from 13 residues. Germline V CDR1 and CDR2: SEHNR, FQNEAQ (reference sequence). V lost 3 bases, J lost 7 bases, and 10 bases lay in between. In DNA form, the CDR3 reads TGTGCCAGCAGCTTTCAAGGACAGCAGCCCCAGCATTTT. This codes for CASSFQGQQPQHF.

This clone was picked up one time. The chain recombines TRBV19 with TRBJ1-4; D call uncertain. V was pared by 4 bases and J by 4 bases, with 10 bases between. This CDR3 contains 14 residues. The germline CDR1 and CDR2 sequences are LNHDA and SQIVND (reference sequence). The CDR3: CASSNSGVNEKLFF. DNA of the CDR3: TGTGCCAGTAGTAACTCCGGGGTTAATGAAAAACTGTTTTTT. Looking up the rest from reference TRBV19 and TRBJ1-4 gives the full variable domain: DGGITQSPKYLFRKEGQNVTLSCEQNLNHDAMYWYRQDPGQGLRLIYYSQIVNDFQKGDIAEGYSVSREKKESFPLTVTSAQKNPTAFYLCASSNSGVNEKLFFGSGTQLSVL.

The rearrangement links TRBV19 to TRBJ2-7, with D perhaps TRBD2 (5 bases). The V gene's germline CDR1 is LNHDA and CDR2 SQIVND (reference sequence). The CDR3 extends over 13 amino acids. Trimming cost V 3 bases and J 7 bases, with 13 bases left between them. CDR3 DNA sequence: TGTGCCAGTAGTATGGAAGGGCCGGGGGAGCAGTACTTC. Encoded protein: CASSMEGPGEQYF. The entire variable domain, with the rest obtained from reference TRBV19 and TRBJ2-7, is as follows: DGGITQSPKYLFRKEGQNVTLSCEQNLNHDAMYWYRQDPGQGLRLIYYSQIVNDFQKGDIAEGYSVSREKKESFPLTVTSAQKNPTAFYLCASSMEGPGEQYFGPGTRLTVT.

This clone was counted a single time. The chain uses TRBV5-4 and TRBJ1-1; D is possibly TRBD1 (5 bases). Trimming took 4 bases from V and 0 from J, leaving 10 bases between them. Germline assignment: CDR1 SGHNT and CDR2 YYREEE (reference sequence). This CDR3 has 14 amino acids. The CDR3 DNA follows: TGTGCCAGCAGCCCAACGGGGGTGAACACTGAAGCTTTCTTT. Residues: CASSPTGVNTEAFF. The full variable domain, with the rest looked up from reference TRBV5-4 and TRBJ1-1, is ETGVTQSPTHLIKTRGQQVTLRCSSQSGHNTVSWYQQALGQGPQFIFQYYREEENGRGNFPPRFSGLQFPNYSSELNVNALELDDSALYLCASSPTGVNTEAFFGQGTRLTVV.

V and J are TRBV30 and TRBJ1-2, with 9 positions matching TRBD1. The germline gives CDR1 GTSNPN, CDR2 SVGIG (reference sequence). Losses at the gene ends were 1 base for V and 2 bases for J; bases not matched to a gene: 11. The CDR3 is made up of 17 amino acids. Here the CDR3 DNA reads TGTGCCTGGAGTGGTGGGACAGGGCGGCAGAAAAACTATGGCTACACCTTC. Encoded protein: CAWSGGTGRQKNYGYTF.

To note about this clone: The junction does not match germline at one end; this may be a read error. The CDR3 DNA is TGTGCTAGCAGCCTCATTGGGGCTAGCGGGAACACCGGGGAGCTGTTTTTT. As protein: CASSLIGASGNTGELFF. This chain joins TRBV7-7 and TRBJ2-2; TRBD2 agrees at 7 bases. Per the germline V gene, CDR1 is SSHAT and CDR2 is FNYEAQ (reference sequence). CDR3 length: 17 amino acids.

Here the CDR3 reads CASSLTAQGYSEQYF. The CDR3 nucleotides read TGTGCCAGCAGCTTGACGGCGCAGGGGTACTCCGAGCAGTACTTC. The chain uses TRBV5-5 and TRBJ2-7; the D gene is possibly TRBD1 (6 bases). V was shortened by 1 base and J by 6 bases, with 17 bases between the two germline ends. The CDR3 consists of 15 residues. Germline lookup yields CDR1 SGHKS and CDR2 YYEKEE (reference sequence).

The chain recombines TRBV6-5 with TRBJ1-1, with D possibly being TRBD1 (6 bases). This CDR3 comprises 13 residues. The V gene's germline CDR1 is MNHEY and CDR2 SVGAGI. V was cut by 2 bases and J by 5 bases, with 9 bases left in between. The CDR3, as DNA: TGTGCCAGCAGTTACAACAGGGAGACTGAAGCTTTCTTT. Encoded protein: CASSYNRETEAFF.

This chain links TRBV19 with TRBJ1-6; the match to TRBD1 covers 10 bases. The CDR3 is 16 amino acids. Germline-derived CDR1 and CDR2 are LNHDA and SQIVND (reference sequence). V dropped 5 bases and J dropped 10; count of bases not matched to a gene: 11. The CDR3 DNA sequence: TGTGCCAGTAGTTCATCCCCGGGACAGGGGAAATCACCCCTCCACTTT. It encodes CASSSSPGQGKSPLHF.

The chain joins TRBV4-2 to TRBJ2-3; D uncertain. The V gene lost 4 bases and the J gene lost 2 bases, with 16 bases spanning the gap. In germline, CDR1 is LGHNA, CDR2 YNFKEQ. The CDR3 extends over 16 amino acids. The CDR3 region is CASSPPGRPNTDTQYF. The CDR3 bases are TGTGCCAGCAGCCCCCCCGGCAGGCCAAACACAGATACGCAGTATTTT.

This clone rates as medium-sized. J is TRBJ1-1 and V is TRBV10-3; D perhaps matches TRBD1 (6 bases). The CDR3 has 15 amino acids. The germline gives CDR1 ENHRY, CDR2 SYGVKD. Trimming removed 0 bases at V and 4 bases at J, with 12 bases between. The CDR3 spells CAISESRAGVTEAFF. The CDR3 DNA reads TGTGCCATCAGTGAGTCTCGGGCAGGGGTCACTGAAGCTTTCTTT.

The CDR3 protein is CASSAEPGQGSRAFF. The DNA for the CDR3 is TGTGCCAGCAGCGCTGAGCCGGGACAGGGGAGCAGAGCTTTCTTT. The V and J genes are TRBV9 and TRBJ1-1; 10 nucleotides align to TRBD1. This CDR3 comprises 15 residues. V shed 3 bases, J shed 10 bases, and the junction held 12 bases outside the gene matches. Germline V gene data show CDR1 as SGDLS and CDR2 as YYNGEE.

The chain joins TRBV18 to TRBJ2-7; 8 positions match TRBD1. The CDR3 is made up of 13 amino acids. Looked up from germline, CDR1 is KGHSH and CDR2 is LQKENI. J was trimmed by 6 bases and V by 4 bases; bases with no gene match: 5. The DNA for the CDR3 is TGTGCCAGCTCACGGGACAGGTTACCCGAGCAGTACTTC. Translated: CASSRDRLPEQYF.

DNA for the CDR3: TGCGCCAGCAGCTTGGGGACTAGCGGGCCCTACAATGAGCAGTTCTTC. It yields the protein CASSLGTSGPYNEQFF. This chain uses TRBV5-1 with TRBJ2-1, with 11 bases lining up with TRBD2. V lost 0 bases to trimming and J lost 2 bases; unmatched junction nucleotides: 1. Looked up from germline, CDR1 is SGHRS and CDR2 is YFSETQ. The CDR3 sequence is 16 residues long. Supplemented by reference TRBV5-1 and TRBJ2-1, the full variable domain reads KAGVTQTPRYLIKTRGQQVTLSCSPISGHRSVSWYQQTPGQGLQFLFEYFSETQRNKGNFPGRFSGRQFSNSRSEMNVSTLELGDSALYLCASSLGTSGPYNEQFFGPGTRLTVL.

The J gene is TRBJ2-1, the V gene TRBV27; D ambiguous. CDR3 length equals 16 residues. With 4 bases removed from V and 9 bases from J, the gap between germline ends came to 22 bases. Germline V gene lookup returns CDR1 MNHEY and CDR2 SMNVEV (reference sequence). The CDR3 is CASSSHRVSTHGEQFF. For the CDR3, the DNA is TGTGCCAGCAGTTCTCATCGGGTTTCTACCCACGGTGAGCAGTTCTTC.

In DNA form, the CDR3 reads TGTGCCAGCAGCCAAGCCATGAATTCACCCCTCCACTTT. This encodes CASSQAMNSPLHF. The V and J genes are TRBV14 and TRBJ1-6; no firm D call. The V gene lost 1 base and the J gene lost 7 bases, with 5 bases spanning the gap. The CDR3 contains 13 residues. The germline V gene has CDR1 SGHDN and CDR2 FVKESK.

The chain recombines TRBV7-9 with TRBJ1-2; tentative D call: TRBD1 (5 bases). The CDR3 extends over 13 amino acids. V lost 1 base to trimming and J lost 2 bases, with 5 bases between them. Germline V gene lookup returns CDR1 SEHNR and CDR2 FQNEAQ (reference sequence). CDR3 bases: TGTGCCAGCAGCTTAGGACAGAACTATGGCTACACCTTC. Encoded protein: CASSLGQNYGYTF.

The V gene is TRBV5-1, the J gene TRBJ2-3, with D uncertain. The CDR3 has 14 residues. V gave up 4 bases and J gave up 1 base, with 10 bases separating them. In germline, CDR1 is SGHRS, CDR2 YFSETQ. The CDR3 DNA sequence: TGCGCCAGCAGCATATTTACAGGCACAGATACGCAGTATTTT. It encodes CASSIFTGTDTQYF.

The V call is TRBV30, the J call TRBJ1-2, with TRBD1 as a possible D gene (5 bases). The length of the CDR3 is 13 residues. Germline-derived CDR1 and CDR2 are GTSNPN and SVGIG (reference sequence). V was pared by 2 bases and J by 6 bases, with 13 bases between. In DNA, the CDR3 is TGTGCCTGGAGTCATGGGCGGGGGGATGGCTACACCTTC. Translation: CAWSHGRGDGYTF.

This clone has just one count. The genes are TRBV5-4 and TRBJ2-3, with D possibly matching TRBD1 (5 bases). The CDR3 contains 15 residues. The V gene's germline CDR1 is SGHNT and CDR2 YYREEE (reference sequence). Trimming stripped 2 bases from V and 4 bases from J, with 14 bases between. The CDR3 coding sequence is TGTGCCAGCAGCTTAGGTCTTAGGGGATCAGATACGCAGTATTTT. Its protein product is CASSLGLRGSDTQYF.